These T cell receptor beta chains were read from a single sample in a study of cytomegalovirus exposure and HLA in healthy donors. Repertoires were generated with immunoSEQ multiplex PCR, while TCRdb's copy carries only in-frame clones and drops some. In the table there are about 160,000 clones, nearly 90% of which are singletons. Sequencing input: PBMCs. These receptors originate from a woman under 30 in good health and CMV-seropositive. Both conserved end residues are trimmed from each CDR3. Each record gives: J gene, clone size, D gene, V gene, CDR3 protein. A D gene is named only where the DNA matches it firmly. Rows give clone size only sometimes, using once, few, many, or a class for an expanded clone.

TRBJ2-5	NA	NA	TRBV5-1	ASSLAAMGQTQY
TRBJ2-7	NA	TRBD1	TRBV5-1	ASRTEGQGTYEQY
TRBJ1-2	NA	NA	TRBV28	ASSLDYYGYT
TRBJ2-7	NA	NA	TRBV5-4	ASSFLGADSNQY
TRBJ1-3	once	NA	TRBV28	ASSRLVRSGNTIY
TRBJ2-1	NA	NA	TRBV7-3	ASSLRPILDEQF
TRBJ1-5	NA	NA	TRBV11-2	ASSPSQGSNQPQH
TRBJ1-2	NA	TRBD1	TRBV6-4	ASSAGTGSLSYT
TRBJ2-3	NA	TRBD2	TRBV11-3	ASSARLAGGSDTQY
TRBJ1-1	NA	NA	TRBV28	ASSSAGRPNTEAF
TRBJ2-2	NA	NA	TRBV7-2	ASSLTGTNTGELF
TRBJ2-1	NA	TRBD2	TRBV30	AWSVMRGRANEQF
TRBJ2-5	NA	TRBD2	TRBV13	ASSPRLAGETQY
TRBJ2-3	NA	NA	TRBV5-4	ASSYYRGGTDTQY
TRBJ2-7	NA	NA	TRBV28	ASSLNTYEQY
TRBJ1-2	NA	TRBD1	TRBV7-9	ASSLSGTGTGYGYT
TRBJ2-3	NA	TRBD1	TRBV9	ASSVLDRVFADTQY
TRBJ1-1	NA	NA	TRBV14	ASSQGQGFMNTEAF
TRBJ2-2	once	TRBD1	TRBV7-9	ASSLRDSAWVGELF
TRBJ2-1	NA	NA	TRBV7-2	ASSSIRTVYNEQF
TRBJ2-7	NA	TRBD1	TRBV29-1	SVGYRGEEQY
TRBJ2-1	NA	NA	TRBV28	ASTARGDEQF
TRBJ2-7	NA	NA	TRBV2	ASSEMELATSYEQY
TRBJ1-4	NA	NA	TRBV23-1	ASSLLRCPYFATNEKLF
TRBJ2-7	NA	NA	TRBV2	ASSVQGNYEQY
TRBJ1-1	NA	TRBD1	TRBV7-3	ASSFTGGRTEAF
TRBJ1-1	NA	TRBD1	TRBV29-1	SVPRQGDLNTEAF
TRBJ1-2	once	NA	TRBV19	ASSRMDSWGINYGYT
TRBJ1-4	NA	TRBD1	TRBV30	ACSRDRRRWEDEKLF
TRBJ1-5	once	NA	TRBV6-5	ASSQKGGGQPQH
TRBJ2-3	NA	NA	TRBV7-2	ASSLVFGGGTTDTQY
TRBJ2-7	NA	TRBD1	TRBV7-8	ASSPLGQGSYEQY
TRBJ2-7	NA	TRBD2	TRBV5-1	ASRTSGGKEQY
TRBJ1-2	NA	TRBD1	TRBV28	ASSLGTGGILLYGYT
TRBJ2-3	few	TRBD2	TRBV11-1	ASSLTLAGGTDTQY
TRBJ2-2	NA	NA	TRBV9	ASSVGPGYTGELF
TRBJ2-5	NA	NA	TRBV11-3	ASSLGLRETQY
TRBJ1-2	NA	TRBD1	TRBV29-1	SVEDTGVGYGYT
TRBJ2-6	NA	TRBD1	TRBV10-3	AISPGQGASRSGANVLT
TRBJ2-5	once	TRBD1	TRBV10-1	ASSGGGQETQY
TRBJ1-2	once	NA	TRBV30	AWSEEGGYT